The 10 T cell receptor beta chains given below trace back to one sample, sequenced in a study of identical twins (TCRdb year 2016). The library was obtained by 5' RACE. The instrument was an Illumina HiSeq 2000. TCRdb reran the public reads through fastp at Q25 and MiXCR, keeping productive beta chains. All rows with the same CDR3 protein become a single entry with the most common DNA and genes. This sample gives roughly 570,000 distinct CDR3 sequences in total; over 8.5% of them show up just once. Approximately 3.2% of the sample rests with the top ten. This sample also belongs to another study, concerning yellow fever vaccine responses in identical twins.

Material for sequencing was PBMCs. The receptors shown here come from a woman under 30 in good health.

This clonotype was observed at least ten times. The chain has TRBV4-3 and TRBJ2-1; 12 bases fit TRBD2. The CDR3 runs to 16 residues. The ends lost 5 bases at V and 8 bases at J; junction bases unmatched: 10. The V gene's germline CDR1 is LGHNA and CDR2 YSLEER. The DNA of the CDR3 is TGCGCCAGCAGCAGACTAGCGGGAGATAGGTTGGATGAGCAGTTCTTC. Protein product: CASSRLAGDRLDEQFF.

This chain joins TRBV4-1 and TRBJ2-3; 8 bases match TRBD2. The length of the CDR3 is 16 residues. V lost 1 base, J lost 3 bases, and 6 bases stayed unmatched. Per germline, CDR1 MGHRA and CDR2 YSYEKL. CDR3 amino acids: CASSQGDGGATDTQYF. CDR3 coding DNA: TGCGCCAGCAGCCAAGGAGACGGGGGGGCGACAGATACGCAGTATTTT.

This clonotype has just a few counts. This chain connects TRBV3-1 to TRBJ1-1; D is possibly TRBD1 (6 bases). Germline V gene lookup returns CDR1 LGHDT and CDR2 YNNKEL (reference sequence). Trimming left V 2 bases short and J 3 bases short, with 16 bases between. CDR3 length: 16 residues. The CDR3 loop reads CASSQRMGGGYTEAFF. CDR3 nucleotides: TGTGCCAGCAGCCAAAGGATGGGGGGGGGCTACACTGAAGCTTTCTTT.

This clonotype was observed a few times. The CDR3 coding sequence is TGTGCCAGCAGTATCCCCGGGACTAGCGGCTACAATGAGCAGTTCTTC. As protein: CASSIPGTSGYNEQFF. The chain links TRBV28 to TRBJ2-1; 11 positions match TRBD2. V lost 5 bases, J lost 3 bases, and 6 bases stayed unmatched. CDR3 length: 16 residues. Germline V gene sequence: CDR1 MDHEN, CDR2 SYDVKM.

This clonotype was seen a few times. The V call is TRBV6-1, the J call TRBJ2-7, with TRBD2 matching over 14 bases. V shed 6 bases and J 7 bases; nucleotides not matched to a gene: 11. The length of the CDR3 is 16 residues. Germline CDR1 MNHNS, CDR2 SASEGT. The CDR3 coding sequence is TGTGCCAGCAGCTCCCCCGGGACTAGCGGGAGAGGGGAGCAGTACTTC. Translation: CASSSPGTSGRGEQYF.

In this sample, this clonotype turned up a few times. The chain recombines TRBV29-1 with TRBJ2-7; perhaps TRBD2 as D (6 bases). Deletions cut 7 bases from V and 4 bases from J, with 17 bases between. Looked up from germline, CDR1 is SQVTM and CDR2 is ANQGSEA. The CDR3 is 13 residues long. CDR3 in DNA: TGCAGCGGAAGTGGTGTAGCGGATTACGAGCAGTACTTC. This sequence encodes CSGSGVADYEQYF.

This clonotype was observed many times. The V call is TRBV27, the J call TRBJ2-5; D gene unclear. V was trimmed by 5 bases and J by 0 bases, leaving 10 bases between them. The CDR3 extends over 14 amino acids. CDR1 and CDR2 (germline): MNHEY, SMNVEV (reference sequence). The CDR3 protein is CASSPTRYQETQYF. CDR3 nucleotide sequence: TGTGCCAGCAGTCCGACAAGGTACCAAGAGACCCAGTACTTC.

The sample holds many counts of this clonotype. The chain carries TRBV12-3 or TRBV12-4 and TRBJ1-2; the D is unclear. The CDR3 runs to 12 residues. Trimming pared 7 bases from V and 7 bases from J, leaving 13 bases between. This CDR3 reads CASTEGSGGYTF. The CDR3 DNA follows: TGTGCCAGCACTGAAGGTTCGGGTGGCTACACCTTC.

This clonotype was counted ten times or more. This sequence joins TRBV12-3 or TRBV12-4 and TRBJ2-2; 13 bases agree with TRBD2. Trimming at V came to 6 bases and at J to 4 bases, leaving 2 bases not matched to a gene. This CDR3 has 15 residues. CDR3 amino acids: CASSGLAGATGELFF. In DNA form, the CDR3 reads TGTGCCAGCAGCGGACTAGCGGGAGCCACCGGGGAGCTGTTTTTT.

The table lists this clonotype with many counts. The rearrangement joins TRBV15 to TRBJ2-3, with D tentatively TRBD1 (6 bases). V was trimmed by 0 bases and J by 4 bases, leaving 11 bases between them. This CDR3 has 15 amino acids. Per the germline V gene, CDR1 is LNHNV and CDR2 is YYDKDF (reference sequence). The CDR3: CATSRDAGQPDTQYF. In DNA, the CDR3 is TGTGCCACCAGCAGAGATGCCGGACAGCCAGATACGCAGTATTTT.